Listed below are T cell receptor beta chains from one sample, sequenced in a study of shared clonotypes between healthy human individuals. Clones were read by immunoSEQ multiplex PCR, and TCRdb kept only the in-frame ones, dropping some. The data hold 2 million or so clones, with about 95% observed a single time. Sample: naive CD4+ T cells sorted from blood. The receptor set was obtained from a man in his late teens or twenties in good health. CDR3s include the opening cysteine and the closing phenylalanine or tryptophan. A D gene is named only where the DNA matches it firmly. Clone size is shown for a subset of rows, as once, few, many or a class of expanded clone.

clone_size	cdr3_length	v_call	d_call	j_call	cdr3_nt	cdr3_aa
.	15	TRBV5-1	.	TRBJ2-3	TGCGCCAGCAGCTTGAGTCTAGCGCCCCAAGATACGCAGTATTTT	CASSLSLAPQDTQYF
.	15	TRBV6-1	.	TRBJ1-2	TGTGCCAGCAGTGAAGGATGGTTCCCAAACTATGGCTACACCTTC	CASSEGWFPNYGYTF
.	15	TRBV6-1	.	TRBJ1-5	TGTGCCAGCAGTGAAGGCGATTATAGCAATCAGCCCCAGCATTTT	CASSEGDYSNQPQHF
.	15	TRBV6-5	.	TRBJ2-1	TGTGCCAGCAGTTACTCTTGGGGATCCAAGAATGAGCAGTTCTTC	CASSYSWGSKNEQFF
once	14	TRBV18	.	TRBJ1-2	TGTGCCAGCTCATCCATCGACAGTGGGAATGGCTACACCTTC	CASSSIDSGNGYTF
.	12	TRBV5-1	.	TRBJ2-3	TGCGCCAGCAGCCCCTCTGGAGATACGCAGTATTTT	CASSPSGDTQYF
.	15	TRBV6-6	.	TRBJ1-2	TGTGCCAGCAGTTACGGGGGGCATTCTAACTATGGCTACACCTTC	CASSYGGHSNYGYTF
.	17	TRBV9	TRBD1	TRBJ1-1	TGTGCCAGCAGCGCCTGGGACAGGGGGCCGATGAACACTGAAGCTTTCTTT	CASSAWDRGPMNTEAFF
.	14	TRBV19	TRBD1	TRBJ1-2	TGTGCCAGTAAGGAAGCCGGGACAGGGGCTGGCTACACCTTC	CASKEAGTGAGYTF
.	14	TRBV10-3	.	TRBJ1-2	TGTGCCATCATGGGGGAGCCCTCTAACTATGGCTACACCTTC	CAIMGEPSNYGYTF
.	15	TRBV28	.	TRBJ2-4	TGTGCCAGCAGCCCAGGCGGTAAGATCCAAAACATTCAGTACTTC	CASSPGGKIQNIQYF
.	12	TRBV7-6	.	TRBJ2-3	TGTGCCAGCAGCTTCGCGGGGGATACGCAGTATTTT	CASSFAGDTQYF
once	14	TRBV7-9	TRBD1	TRBJ1-2	TGTGCCAGCAGCGGACAGGGGAAAAACTATGGCTACACCTTC	CASSGQGKNYGYTF
.	15	TRBV6-5	TRBD2	TRBJ2-7	TGTGCCAGCAGTTCCCGGGAGGCCAGCTCCTACGAGCAGTACTTC	CASSSREASSYEQYF
.	14	TRBV5-3	.	TRBJ2-7	TGTGCCAGAAGCTTAGCCGGGGCGGACCACGAGCAGTACTTC	CARSLAGADHEQYF
.	16	TRBV7-8	.	TRBJ1-2	TGTGCCAGCAGCTTCCCCCTCAGGACCTTGGGCTATGGCTACACCTTC	CASSFPLRTLGYGYTF
.	13	TRBV2	.	TRBJ2-7	TGTGCCAGCAAACGGCAGCTGAACTACGAGCAGTACTTC	CASKRQLNYEQYF
.	11	TRBV2	.	TRBJ2-7	TGTGCCAGCAGAACAGCTTACGAGCAGTACTTC	CASRTAYEQYF
.	15	TRBV11-2	TRBD1	TRBJ2-1	TGTGCCAGCAGACCAACCGGGACAGCCTACAATGAGCAGTTCTTC	CASRPTGTAYNEQFF
few	13	TRBV28	.	TRBJ2-5	TGTGCCAGCAGCCCCGATAGAGGGGAGACCCAGTACTTC	CASSPDRGETQYF
.	18	TRBV2	.	TRBJ2-1	TGTGCCAGCAATCGTGTGACGGCGTTTCGGAGAGCCTACAATGAGCAGTTCTTC	CASNRVTAFRRAYNEQFF
.	13	TRBV7-9	.	TRBJ2-3	TGTGCCAGCAGCTTAGTCGGGACAGATACGCAGTATTTT	CASSLVGTDTQYF
.	15	TRBV29-1	TRBD2	TRBJ2-3	TGCAGCGTTGAAGGGACTAGCGGAGGCACAGATACGCAGTATTTT	CSVEGTSGGTDTQYF
.	15	TRBV19	.	TRBJ2-4	TGTGCCAGTAGTTCGGTGGAGGGGGCCAAAAACATTCAGTACTTC	CASSSVEGAKNIQYF
.	15	TRBV9	.	TRBJ2-1	TGTGCCAGCAGCGTAGGAACTAACTCCTACAATGAGCAGTTCTTC	CASSVGTNSYNEQFF
.	18	TRBV7-9	TRBD1	TRBJ1-5	TGTGCCAGCAGCCAGGACAGGGGAAAAGACGATAGCAATCAGCCCCAGCATTTT	CASSQDRGKDDSNQPQHF
.	13	TRBV6-6	.	TRBJ1-5	TGTGCCACCCACTTTGCGGTGAATCAGCCCCAGCATTTT	CATHFAVNQPQHF
.	13	TRBV28	.	TRBJ2-1	TGTGCCAGCAGTTCGGACGGGTACAATGAGCAGTTCTTC	CASSSDGYNEQFF
.	14	TRBV9	TRBD1	TRBJ1-3	TGTGCCAGCAGCAAACAGGGGACCGACAACACCATATATTTT	CASSKQGTDNTIYF
.	14	TRBV19	.	TRBJ2-2	TGTGCCAGTACGGGCAGCCATGGTACCGGGGAGCTGTTTTTT	CASTGSHGTGELFF
.	18	TRBV15	.	TRBJ2-7	TGTGCCACCAGAGGGGGAGTAAGGGCCCAGGGGTTATCCTACGAGCAGTACTTC	CATRGGVRAQGLSYEQYF
.	16	TRBV5-4	.	TRBJ2-7	TGTGCCAGCAGCTTGGGGTTCACAGGGGGAGGGAACGAGCAGTACTTC	CASSLGFTGGGNEQYF
.	16	TRBV27	.	TRBJ2-7	TGTGCCAGCAGCTCCCCCAGACAGAAGGGGGCCTACGAGCAGTACTTC	CASSSPRQKGAYEQYF
once	15	TRBV7-8	TRBD2	TRBJ2-5	TGTGCCAGCAGCTTAATGTCTAGCGGGGGGGAGACCCAGTACTTC	CASSLMSSGGETQYF
.	14	TRBV6-5	.	TRBJ2-2	TGTGCCAGCAGTTACTCGGGTAGCACCGGGGAGCTGTTTTTT	CASSYSGSTGELFF
.	15	TRBV5-1	.	TRBJ2-7	TGCGCCAGCAGCTTGGCCATGGAGGGGGCCTACGAGCAGTACTTC	CASSLAMEGAYEQYF
once	14	TRBV5-8	TRBD2	TRBJ2-5	TGTGCCAGCACTAAGACTAGCGGCCAAGAGACCCAGTACTTC	CASTKTSGQETQYF
.	13	TRBV5-1	.	TRBJ1-3	TGCGCCAGCAGCCCCGGGGCGGGAAACACCATATATTTT	CASSPGAGNTIYF
.	15	TRBV7-6	TRBD1	TRBJ1-5	TGTGCCAGCAGCTTAGGGACAGGAGTAGGACAGCCCCAGCATTTT	CASSLGTGVGQPQHF
.	15	TRBV19	.	TRBJ2-7	TGTGCCAGTAGTTTCGACAGCCTAGGGGCCTACGAGCAGTACTTC	CASSFDSLGAYEQYF
.	14	TRBV5-1	TRBD1	TRBJ1-6	TGCGCCAGCAGCCTAGGACAGGAGACTTCACCCCTCCACTTT	CASSLGQETSPLHF
.	13	TRBV28	.	TRBJ1-4	TGTGCCAGCAGTTTAGTACCGAATGAAAAACTGTTTTTT	CASSLVPNEKLFF
.	16	TRBV10-2	.	TRBJ1-2	TGCGCCAGCAGTGACTCGTGGCAGGAGGTGAGCTATGGCTACACCTTC	CASSDSWQEVSYGYTF
.	13	TRBV9	.	TRBJ1-2	TGTGCCAGCAGCGTGGGCGCCCCCGATGGCTACACCTTC	CASSVGAPDGYTF
.	13	TRBV10-3	.	TRBJ1-1	TGTGCCACCAGTACGGGGGATAACACTGAAGCTTTCTTT	CATSTGDNTEAFF
once	13	TRBV7-2	.	TRBJ1-5	TGTGCCAGCAGCTCCAGGGGCAATCAGCCCCAGCATTTT	CASSSRGNQPQHF
.	13	TRBV2	TRBD2	TRBJ2-7	TGTGCCAGCCGAGCGGGGGCGGGCTACGAGCAGTACTTC	CASRAGAGYEQYF
.	14	TRBV28	.	TRBJ2-3	TGTGCCAGCAGTCCCTCAGGGCCGCTAGATACGCAGTATTTT	CASSPSGPLDTQYF
.	13	TRBV6-1	TRBD1	TRBJ2-7	TGTGCCAGCAGAGAGACGGACAGGGGCGAGCAGTACTTC	CASRETDRGEQYF
.	15	TRBV21-1	.	TRBJ1-5	TGTGCCAGCAGCCCCTCCAGAGGGGGAGGTCAGCCCCAGCATTTT	CASSPSRGGGQPQHF
.	14	TRBV5-4	.	TRBJ2-5	TGTGCCAGCAGCTTGACGGGGGCGACGGAGACCCAGTACTTC	CASSLTGATETQYF
.	15	TRBV28	.	TRBJ1-2	TGTGCCAGCAGTTTCTTGGGAAGTAGGGTCTATGGCTACACCTTC	CASSFLGSRVYGYTF
.	14	TRBV27	TRBD1	TRBJ1-2	TGTGCCAGCAGTTTGGAGGGACAGGGTGGTGGCTACACCTTC	CASSLEGQGGGYTF
.	17	TRBV5-4	TRBD2	TRBJ2-2	TGTGCCAGCGGCCTGGGGCTAGCGGGAGGGCGTGGCGGGGAGCTGTTTTTT	CASGLGLAGGRGGELFF
.	15	TRBV27	.	TRBJ1-2	TGTGCCAGCAGTTCCCCGGGGGGGCCCTCAACTGGCTACACCTTC	CASSSPGGPSTGYTF
.	16	TRBV5-1	.	TRBJ2-7	TGCGCCAGCAGCTTGGGAGGAGGGTCCCAAATGTACGAGCAGTACTTC	CASSLGGGSQMYEQYF